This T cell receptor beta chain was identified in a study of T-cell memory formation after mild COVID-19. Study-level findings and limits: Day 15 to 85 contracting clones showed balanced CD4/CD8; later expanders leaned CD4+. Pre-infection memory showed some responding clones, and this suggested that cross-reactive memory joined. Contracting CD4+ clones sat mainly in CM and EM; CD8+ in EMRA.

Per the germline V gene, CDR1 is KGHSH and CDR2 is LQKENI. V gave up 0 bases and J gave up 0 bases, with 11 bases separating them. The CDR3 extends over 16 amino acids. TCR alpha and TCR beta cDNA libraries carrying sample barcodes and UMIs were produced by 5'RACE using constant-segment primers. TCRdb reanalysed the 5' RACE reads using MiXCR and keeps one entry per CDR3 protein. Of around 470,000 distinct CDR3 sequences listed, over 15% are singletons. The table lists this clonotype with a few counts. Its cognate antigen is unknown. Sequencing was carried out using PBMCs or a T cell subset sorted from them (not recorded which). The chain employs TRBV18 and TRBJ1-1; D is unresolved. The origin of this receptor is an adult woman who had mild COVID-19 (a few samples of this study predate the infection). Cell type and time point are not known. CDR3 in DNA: TGTGCCAGCTCACCACCGTTGCGGGCCATGAACACTGAAGCTTTCTTT. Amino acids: CASSPPLRAMNTEAFF.